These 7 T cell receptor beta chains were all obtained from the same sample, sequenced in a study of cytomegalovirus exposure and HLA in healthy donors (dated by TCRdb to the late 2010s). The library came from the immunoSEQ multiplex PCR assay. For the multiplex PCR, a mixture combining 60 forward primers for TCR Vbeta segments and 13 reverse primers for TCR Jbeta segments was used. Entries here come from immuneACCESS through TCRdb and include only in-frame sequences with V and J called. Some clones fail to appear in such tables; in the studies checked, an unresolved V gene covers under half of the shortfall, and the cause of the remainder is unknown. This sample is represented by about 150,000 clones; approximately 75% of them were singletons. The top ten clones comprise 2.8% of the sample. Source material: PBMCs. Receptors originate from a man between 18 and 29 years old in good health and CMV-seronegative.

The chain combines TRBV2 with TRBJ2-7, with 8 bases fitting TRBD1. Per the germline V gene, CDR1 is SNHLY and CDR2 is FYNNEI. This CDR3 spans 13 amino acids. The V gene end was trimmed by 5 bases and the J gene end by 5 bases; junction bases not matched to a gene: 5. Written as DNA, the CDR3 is TGTGCCAGCAGTTGGGGACAGGAAGACGAGCAGTACGTC. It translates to CASSWGQEDEQYV.

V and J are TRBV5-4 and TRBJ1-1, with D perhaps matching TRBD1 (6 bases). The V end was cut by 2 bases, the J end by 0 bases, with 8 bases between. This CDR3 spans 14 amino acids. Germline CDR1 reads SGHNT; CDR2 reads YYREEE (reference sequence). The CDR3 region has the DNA TGTGCCAGCAGCTTATGGACAGTGAACACTGAAGCTTTCTTT. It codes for CASSLWTVNTEAFF.

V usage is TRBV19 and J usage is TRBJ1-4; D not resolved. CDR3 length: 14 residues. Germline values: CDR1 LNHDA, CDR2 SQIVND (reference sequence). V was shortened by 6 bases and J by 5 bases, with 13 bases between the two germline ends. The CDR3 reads CASRDSGGNEKLFF. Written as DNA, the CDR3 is TGTGCCAGTAGGGACTCTGGTGGGAATGAAAAACTGTTTTTT.

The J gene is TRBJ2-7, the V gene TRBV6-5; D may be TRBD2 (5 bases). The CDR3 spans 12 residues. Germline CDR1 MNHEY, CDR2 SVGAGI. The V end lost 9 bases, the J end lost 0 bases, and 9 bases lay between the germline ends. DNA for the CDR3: TGTGCCAGTAGGGAGACCTCCTACGAGCAGTACTTC. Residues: CASRETSYEQYF.

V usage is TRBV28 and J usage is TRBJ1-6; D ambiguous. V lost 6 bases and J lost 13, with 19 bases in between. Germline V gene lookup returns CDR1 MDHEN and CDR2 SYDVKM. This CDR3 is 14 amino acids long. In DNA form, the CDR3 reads TGTGCCAGCAGCCGGTGGCCGGGGTCTGAGCCCCTCCACTTT. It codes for CASSRWPGSEPLHF.

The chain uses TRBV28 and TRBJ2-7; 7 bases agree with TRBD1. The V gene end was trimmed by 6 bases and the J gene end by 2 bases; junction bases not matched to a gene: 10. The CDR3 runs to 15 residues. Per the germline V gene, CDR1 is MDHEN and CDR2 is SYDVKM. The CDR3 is CASSTAGTVTYEQYV. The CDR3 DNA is TGTGCCAGCAGCACAGCCGGGACAGTTACCTACGAGCAGTACGTC.

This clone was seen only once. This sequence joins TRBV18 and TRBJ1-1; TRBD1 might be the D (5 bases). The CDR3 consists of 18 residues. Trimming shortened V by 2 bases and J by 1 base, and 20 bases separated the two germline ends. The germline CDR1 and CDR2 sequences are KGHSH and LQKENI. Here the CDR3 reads CASSPVGWGDEENTEAFF. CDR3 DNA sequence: TGTGCCAGCTCACCAGTGGGGTGGGGGGATGAAGAGAACACTGAAGCTTTCTTT.